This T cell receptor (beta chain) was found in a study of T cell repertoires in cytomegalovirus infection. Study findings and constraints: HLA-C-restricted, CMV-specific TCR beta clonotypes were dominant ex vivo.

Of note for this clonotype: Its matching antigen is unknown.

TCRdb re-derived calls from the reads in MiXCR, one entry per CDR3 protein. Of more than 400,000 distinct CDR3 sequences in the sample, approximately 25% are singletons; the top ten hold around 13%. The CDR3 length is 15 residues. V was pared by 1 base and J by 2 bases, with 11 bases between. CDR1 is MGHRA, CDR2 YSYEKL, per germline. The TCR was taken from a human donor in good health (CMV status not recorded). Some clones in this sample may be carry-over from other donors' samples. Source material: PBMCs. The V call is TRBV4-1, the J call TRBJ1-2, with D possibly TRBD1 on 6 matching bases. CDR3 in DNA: TGCGCCAGCAGCCAAGTGTCAGGGACAAACTATGGCTACACCTTC. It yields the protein CASSQVSGTNYGYTF.